This entry describes one T cell receptor (beta chain). The source of the sample is a study of T-cell reconstitution after alpha-beta-depleted transplantation in children. During its preparation, the TCRbeta library received unique molecular identifiers. One entry per CDR3 protein, called by TCRdb with MiXCR from the PCR reads. The sample has around 600,000 distinct CDR3 sequences, around 17% seen once. The CDR3 length is 15 residues. Germline assignment: CDR1 MGHDK and CDR2 SYGVNS. V lost 1 base and J lost 6; bases outside the gene matches: 5. This receptor was obtained from a human donor who donated a stem cell graft to a child with acute myeloid leukemia. Sequencing was performed on PBMCs from the stem cell graft donor, taken from the stem cell graft. J is TRBJ2-7 and V is TRBV25-1, with TRBD1 identical over 11 bases. CDR3 nucleotides: TGTGCCAGCAGTGAATTGAAGGGACAGGGGGGCGAGCAGTACTTC. It yields the protein CASSELKGQGGEQYF.